Below are 4 T cell receptor beta chains sequenced from a single sample in a study of T-cell memory formation after mild COVID-19. A single record per CDR3 protein comes from TCRdb applying MiXCR to the 5' RACE reads. This table has some 450,000 distinct CDR3 sequences, roughly 18% appearing once. Sequencing was done on a sample of PBMCs or a T cell subset sorted from them (not recorded which). All receptors derive from a man between 18 and 29 years old who had mild COVID-19 (a few samples of this study predate the infection). Cell type and time point are not known.

This clonotype was observed a single time. This chain joins TRBV4-3 and TRBJ1-1, with D tentatively TRBD1 (6 bases). Deletions cut 1 base from V and 5 bases from J, with 14 bases between. The CDR3 contains 15 residues. Germline V lookup: CDR1 LGHNA, CDR2 YSLEER. The CDR3 DNA reads as TGCGCCAGCAGCCAAGCCCAAAGGGGGTCTACTGAAGCTTTCTTT. Protein product: CASSQAQRGSTEAFF.

The V call is TRBV20-1, the J call TRBJ1-5; D remains unclear. The germline V gene has CDR1 DFQATT and CDR2 SNEGSKA (reference sequence). V shed 0 bases and J shed 5 bases, with 8 bases lying between them. CDR3 length equals 13 residues. CDR3 protein: CSARDNVYQPQHF. The CDR3 DNA sequence: TGCAGTGCTAGAGATAACGTTTATCAGCCCCAGCATTTT.

V usage is TRBV3-1 and J usage is TRBJ2-7; D unresolved. The length of the CDR3 is 13 residues. Trimming took off 1 base at V and 6 bases at J, with 10 bases between the two ends. The germline CDR1 and CDR2 sequences are LGHDT and YNNKEL (reference sequence). The CDR3 coding sequence is TGTGCCAGCAGCCAAGTACCGGGTACCGAGCAGTACGTC. As protein: CASSQVPGTEQYV.

The V and J genes are TRBV4-1 and TRBJ1-1, with D maybe TRBD1 (6 bases). Germline values: CDR1 MGHRA, CDR2 YSYEKL. The CDR3 is 16 amino acids. Trimming removed 2 bases at V and 0 bases at J, with 13 bases between. CDR3 bases: TGCGCCAGCAGCCAACAACAGGGATCCATGAACACTGAAGCTTTCTTT. Residues: CASSQQQGSMNTEAFF.